Listed below are T cell receptor beta chains from one sample, sequenced in a study of OX40 agonist ivuxolimab in advanced cancers. Data came from immunoSEQ multiplex PCR; TCRdb stores just in-frame clones and leaves some out. Counted here are approximately 70,000 clones, approximately 80% occurring once; the ten biggest clones make up more than 1.4%. The starting material was CD4+ or CD8+ T cells sorted from blood, obtained in a trial of the OX40 agonist ivuxolimab. Receptors were obtained from an adult with an advanced solid tumor such as melanoma, head and neck, liver or kidney cancer. Both conserved end residues are part of each CDR3. D genes are given only for firm matches. Clone size is given for some rows only: seen once, a few or many times, or a class if the clone is expanded.

v_gene	j_gene	d_gene	abundance	CDR3nt	CDR3aa
TRBV5-4	TRBJ2-7	TRBD2	few	TGTGCCAGCAGCTTGGCGGCTAGCGGGGGCCGTTACGAGCAGTACTTC	CASSLAASGGRYEQYF
TRBV23-1	TRBJ2-3	TRBD1	.	TGCGCCAGCAGTCAATCGGTCAGGGGGCCCGCAGATACGCAGTATTTT	CASSQSVRGPADTQYF
TRBV5-1	TRBJ1-4	.	.	TGCGCCAGCAGCTTGGCGAACGGCTATAATGAAAAACTGTTTTTT	CASSLANGYNEKLFF
TRBV10-2	TRBJ2-7	TRBD2	.	TGCGCCAGCGGGACTAGCTCCCTCTACGAGCAGTACTTC	CASGTSSLYEQYF
TRBV5-1	TRBJ2-5	.	.	TGCGCCAGCAGCTTGGGGGTAGTTGGGGAGACCCAGTACTTC	CASSLGVVGETQYF
TRBV6-1	TRBJ1-5	.	medium-sized	TGTGCCAGCAACCCAGGGACCGGCCGGCCCCAGCATTTT	CASNPGTGRPQHF
TRBV7-6	TRBJ2-7	.	once	TGTGCCAGCAGCTTAGATCCTGCCTCCTACGAGCAGTACTTC	CASSLDPASYEQYF
TRBV5-1	TRBJ2-6	TRBD2	.	TGCGCCAGCTGGGAGGGATATGGGGCCAACGTCCTGACTTTC	CASWEGYGANVLTF
TRBV4-2	TRBJ1-1	.	.	TGTGCCAGCAGCTTGGCCGGGCCCCCGGGGGAAGCTTTCTTT	CASSLAGPPGEAFF
TRBV5-6	TRBJ2-3	.	.	TGTGCCAGCAGCTTGAGAAATACGCAGTATTTT	CASSLRNTQYF
TRBV9	TRBJ2-1	TRBD1	.	TGTGCCAGCAGCGCGGGACAGGCCTACAATGAGCAGTTCTTC	CASSAGQAYNEQFF
TRBV9	TRBJ1-5	.	.	TGTGCCAGCAGCGTAGGGCCTCTGGGTGCCTCCAATCAGCCCCAGCATTTT	CASSVGPLGASNQPQHF
TRBV6-6	TRBJ1-1	TRBD1	many	TGTGCCAGCAGTGACAGGGGGCCAAACACTGAAGCTTTCTTT	CASSDRGPNTEAFF
TRBV5-6	TRBJ2-5	.	few	TGTGCCAGCAGCTTGCGTAAGATCTACCAAGAGACCCAGTACTTC	CASSLRKIYQETQYF
TRBV18	TRBJ2-3	.	.	TGTGCCAGCTCACCACAGGGACCGCAGTATTTT	CASSPQGPQYF
TRBV19	TRBJ2-5	.	.	TGTGCCAGTAGTATTGGGTTCTCGGAGACCCAGTACTTC	CASSIGFSETQYF
TRBV7-9	TRBJ2-1	.	.	TGTGCCAGCAGCTTACAAAGTCCCTACAATGAGCAGTTCTTC	CASSLQSPYNEQFF